A selection of T cell receptor beta chains follows, all from one sample in a study of response to subunit inactivated influenza vaccine. In TCRdb, the RT-PCR reads were re-called with MiXCR into one record per CDR3 protein. The sample consists of about 540,000 distinct CDR3 sequences, roughly 25% of them appearing once. This same sample was also taken into another study, of T cells expressing NK-cell markers.

The sample was CD4+ T cells sorted from PBMCs, taken approximately 12 days after vaccination. Every receptor here comes from a man aged 50-59 years who received an inactivated influenza vaccine. CDR3s include the opening cysteine and the closing phenylalanine or tryptophan. A D gene is named only where the DNA matches it firmly. Size is stated for part of the rows, as once, few or many counts, or as a class when the clone is expanded.

abundance: few
d_gene: TRBD1
v_gene: TRBV10-3
j_gene: TRBJ1-1
CDR3aa: CAISQGGNTEAFF

abundance: -
d_gene: -
v_gene: TRBV29-1
j_gene: TRBJ1-4
CDR3aa: CSAATNEKLFF

abundance: -
d_gene: TRBD1
v_gene: TRBV18
j_gene: TRBJ2-7
CDR3aa: CASSPVTGGYEQYF

abundance: few
d_gene: TRBD1
v_gene: TRBV4-2
j_gene: TRBJ2-5
CDR3aa: CASSQDRGQGWETQYF

abundance: -
d_gene: -
v_gene: TRBV10-3
j_gene: TRBJ2-1
CDR3aa: CATGTPTNNEQFF

abundance: few
d_gene: TRBD2
v_gene: TRBV4-1
j_gene: TRBJ2-2
CDR3aa: CASSMRTSGVNTGELFF

abundance: few
d_gene: -
v_gene: TRBV7-8
j_gene: TRBJ1-5
CDR3aa: CASSPYGQGHQPQHF

abundance: many
d_gene: -
v_gene: TRBV5-1
j_gene: TRBJ1-2
CDR3aa: CASSLEARYDSVGGYTF

abundance: few
d_gene: -
v_gene: TRBV5-1
j_gene: TRBJ2-5
CDR3aa: CASSPLSRRGPETQYF

abundance: -
d_gene: -
v_gene: TRBV10-3
j_gene: TRBJ1-1
CDR3aa: CAISVDKMNTEAFF